This is a list of T cell receptor beta chains from one sample in a study of T cells in localized non-small cell lung cancer. The repertoire was sequenced with immunoSEQ multiplex PCR; TCRdb's copy has only in-frame clones and lacks some. The data contain 35,000 to 50,000 clones, 70% to 80% of them singletons. Here the sequenced sample was PBMCs, taken before any cancer treatment. These receptors were obtained from a woman between 35 and 75 years old with stage II squamous cell lung carcinoma. The conserved cysteine and the conserved F or W are not part of the CDR3 here. A D gene is named only where the DNA matches it firmly.

V gene: TRBV5-1
D gene: TRBD2
J gene: TRBJ2-7
CDR3 protein: ASSPRGSDEQY

V gene: TRBV28
D gene: .
J gene: TRBJ1-1
CDR3 protein: ASSLYRNTEAF

V gene: TRBV19
D gene: .
J gene: TRBJ2-5
CDR3 protein: ASSLVTGIQETQY

V gene: TRBV5-1
D gene: .
J gene: TRBJ2-3
CDR3 protein: ASSLEWPGKDTQY

V gene: TRBV7-9
D gene: .
J gene: TRBJ2-5
CDR3 protein: ASSWGSWVMETQY

V gene: TRBV6-5
D gene: .
J gene: TRBJ2-5
CDR3 protein: ASSSIPGAQETQY

V gene: TRBV7-9
D gene: .
J gene: TRBJ1-1
CDR3 protein: ASSVMDLNTEAF

V gene: TRBV6-9
D gene: .
J gene: TRBJ1-1
CDR3 protein: ASSQRATEAF

V gene: TRBV19
D gene: TRBD2
J gene: TRBJ2-3
CDR3 protein: ASKSLAGGGDTQY

V gene: TRBV29-1
D gene: TRBD1
J gene: TRBJ1-1
CDR3 protein: SVATGGNTEAF

V gene: TRBV19
D gene: TRBD1
J gene: TRBJ1-5
CDR3 protein: ASTPRQGHQPQH

V gene: TRBV11-3
D gene: .
J gene: TRBJ2-2
CDR3 protein: ASSFHGDTGELF

V gene: TRBV21-1
D gene: .
J gene: TRBJ2-2
CDR3 protein: ASSKAGDTGELF

V gene: TRBV5-6
D gene: TRBD1
J gene: TRBJ2-1
CDR3 protein: ASSFGDRAYNEQF

V gene: TRBV7-2
D gene: .
J gene: TRBJ2-3
CDR3 protein: ASSSFRGYTQY

V gene: TRBV9
D gene: .
J gene: TRBJ1-1
CDR3 protein: ASSVDWNTEAF

V gene: TRBV11-3
D gene: .
J gene: TRBJ2-3
CDR3 protein: ASSFSVSSTDTQY

V gene: TRBV28
D gene: TRBD1
J gene: TRBJ1-4
CDR3 protein: ASRPTGLSNEKLF

V gene: TRBV6-5
D gene: .
J gene: TRBJ1-5
CDR3 protein: ASSYGGPNQPQH

V gene: TRBV29-1
D gene: .
J gene: TRBJ2-1
CDR3 protein: SVRGGGIEQF

V gene: TRBV29-1
D gene: .
J gene: TRBJ1-1
CDR3 protein: SAGNTEAF

V gene: TRBV29-1
D gene: .
J gene: TRBJ1-3
CDR3 protein: SVEAGSGNTIY

V gene: TRBV19
D gene: .
J gene: TRBJ2-2
CDR3 protein: ASSLLRGELF

V gene: TRBV5-6
D gene: .
J gene: TRBJ2-1
CDR3 protein: ASSRPTSSSYNEQF

V gene: TRBV4-2
D gene: TRBD1
J gene: TRBJ1-1
CDR3 protein: ASSQDPGQVGLNTEAF

V gene: TRBV28
D gene: .
J gene: TRBJ2-6
CDR3 protein: ASSRDGGYTFSGANVLT

V gene: TRBV2
D gene: .
J gene: TRBJ1-5
CDR3 protein: ASSVLQGFNQPQH

V gene: TRBV7-9
D gene: .
J gene: TRBJ2-5
CDR3 protein: ASSLVELQETQY

V gene: TRBV5-4
D gene: TRBD1
J gene: TRBJ2-4
CDR3 protein: ASSPDREGAKNIQY

V gene: TRBV11-1
D gene: TRBD1
J gene: TRBJ2-1
CDR3 protein: ASSGGQGRSNEQF

V gene: TRBV18
D gene: TRBD2
J gene: TRBJ2-3
CDR3 protein: ASSPPAGRADTQY

V gene: TRBV6-5
D gene: .
J gene: TRBJ2-5
CDR3 protein: ASSYFQAGQETQY

V gene: TRBV7-2
D gene: .
J gene: TRBJ2-3
CDR3 protein: ASSSRAPISTDTQY

V gene: TRBV6-1
D gene: TRBD1
J gene: TRBJ1-3
CDR3 protein: ASTKDRAAGNTIY

V gene: TRBV7-8
D gene: TRBD1
J gene: TRBJ1-1
CDR3 protein: ASSLQGALNTEAF

V gene: TRBV6-1
D gene: .
J gene: TRBJ1-2
CDR3 protein: ASRSKPQANYGYT

V gene: TRBV9
D gene: .
J gene: TRBJ2-1
CDR3 protein: ASSVGGTQTYNEQF

V gene: TRBV2
D gene: .
J gene: TRBJ1-1
CDR3 protein: ASSPWTEAF

V gene: TRBV2
D gene: .
J gene: TRBJ1-4
CDR3 protein: ASSSLSEKLF

V gene: TRBV18
D gene: TRBD1
J gene: TRBJ2-6
CDR3 protein: ASSPPTGFSGANVLT

V gene: TRBV5-6
D gene: TRBD1
J gene: TRBJ2-5
CDR3 protein: ASSLNGQGVGETQY

V gene: TRBV6-5
D gene: .
J gene: TRBJ1-2
CDR3 protein: ASSYPGEGGYT

V gene: TRBV11-2
D gene: .
J gene: TRBJ1-1
CDR3 protein: ASSLNRYRGDTEAF

V gene: TRBV19
D gene: TRBD1
J gene: TRBJ1-3
CDR3 protein: ASSTAGGLGNTIY

V gene: TRBV15
D gene: .
J gene: TRBJ2-2
CDR3 protein: ATYWAKDTGELF

V gene: TRBV27
D gene: .
J gene: TRBJ2-2
CDR3 protein: ASSLYSGATGELF

V gene: TRBV28
D gene: .
J gene: TRBJ2-1
CDR3 protein: ASSWSVLGNEQF

V gene: TRBV7-9
D gene: .
J gene: TRBJ2-7
CDR3 protein: ASSPTGQGWLAETYEQY

V gene: TRBV5-8
D gene: .
J gene: TRBJ1-5
CDR3 protein: ASILGGWQTNNQPQH

V gene: TRBV2
D gene: .
J gene: TRBJ1-4
CDR3 protein: ASSELVTSEKLF

V gene: TRBV19
D gene: .
J gene: TRBJ1-5
CDR3 protein: ASSYRVWGNQPQH

V gene: TRBV6-6
D gene: .
J gene: TRBJ2-3
CDR3 protein: ASKPHRGLITDTQY